This T cell receptor beta chain is from a study of T-cell memory formation after mild COVID-19. Across the study: There were largely donor-specific TCR clusters.

This clonotype was counted a few times. TCRdb reanalysed the 5' RACE reads using MiXCR and keeps one entry per CDR3 protein. The table shows roughly 220,000 distinct CDR3 sequences, with over 9% occurring only once. The CDR3 runs 15 residues. V lost 7 bases, J lost 4 bases, and 19 bases lay in between. Per the germline V gene, CDR1 is LNHDA and CDR2 is SQIVND (reference sequence). The TCR comes from a man between 18 and 35 years old who had mild COVID-19 (a few samples of this study predate the infection). Cell type and time point are not known. The sample consisted of PBMCs or a T cell subset sorted from them (not recorded which). The chain combines TRBV19 with TRBJ1-2; no definite D call. The CDR3 here is CASMRILGQGYGYTF. DNA for the CDR3: TGTGCCAGTATGAGAATCCTTGGGCAAGGCTATGGCTACACCTTC.